The 13 T cell receptor beta chains below come from one sample, sequenced in a study of cytotoxic CD8 clonotypes in ibrutinib-treated CLL. Assay: immunoSEQ multiplex PCR; the TCRdb copy retains only in-frame clones and omits some. The table lists tens of thousands of clones, roughly 59% of them singletons. Sequenced here: PBMCs, sampled after 12 months of ibrutinib treatment. The receptors shown here come from a human donor with chronic lymphocytic leukemia.

This chain links TRBV7-2 with TRBJ2-3, with TRBD2 matching over 7 bases. CDR1 and CDR2 (germline): SGHTA, FQGNSA. V shed 1 base and J 4 bases; nucleotides not matched to a gene: 11. The CDR3 covers 17 residues. CDR3: CASSLGLAGGLSDTQYF. CDR3 in DNA: TGTGCCAGCAGCTTAGGACTAGCTGGGGGGTTGTCAGATACGCAGTATTTT.

This clone ranks as medium-sized. The chain carries TRBV6-6 and TRBJ1-2; no firm D call. V lost 2 bases and J lost 6, with 7 bases in between. CDR1 and CDR2 from the germline V gene are MNHNY and SVGAGI (reference sequence). This CDR3 region has 12 residues. The CDR3 nucleotides are TGTGCCAGCAGTTACGCCGGGAATGGCTACACCTTC. Translated: CASSYAGNGYTF.

A single count supports this clone. This chain uses TRBV10-3 with TRBJ2-2; D call uncertain. Trimming cost V 8 bases and J 1 base, with 8 bases left between them. This CDR3 spans 13 amino acids. Germline CDR1 reads ENHRY; CDR2 reads SYGVKD. DNA for the CDR3: TGTGCCATCCGACAAATGAACACCGGGGAGCTGTTTTTT. Amino acid sequence: CAIRQMNTGELFF.

The genes are TRBV5-6 and TRBJ1-1; D not resolved. With 1 base removed from V and 1 base from J, the gap between germline ends came to 8 bases. This CDR3 has 14 residues. Germline CDR1 SGHDT, CDR2 YYEEEE. The CDR3 DNA reads as TGTGCCAGCAGCTTGATAGACTGGAACACTGAAGCTTTCTTT. It yields the protein CASSLIDWNTEAFF.

The chain joins TRBV5-1 to TRBJ2-1; D remains ambiguous. Trimming removed 0 bases from V and 9 bases from J, with 13 bases in between. From germline, CDR1 is SGHRS and CDR2 YFSETQ. The CDR3 is made up of 14 amino acids. The CDR3 spells CASSLDRLVAEQFF. CDR3 sequence (DNA): TGCGCCAGCAGCTTGGATCGGCTCGTAGCTGAGCAGTTCTTC.

The chain recombines TRBV5-1 with TRBJ2-3; D is perhaps TRBD2 (6 bases). This CDR3 comprises 12 residues. Germline V gene data show CDR1 as SGHRS and CDR2 as YFSETQ. Deletions cut 1 base from V and 8 bases from J, with 8 bases between. The CDR3 DNA reads as TGCGCCAGCAGCTTGACTAGCCCTACGCAGTATTTT. As protein: CASSLTSPTQYF.

This chain uses TRBV10-3 with TRBJ2-2, with D perhaps TRBD1 (6 bases). Germline CDR1 and CDR2: ENHRY and SYGVKD. V gave up 4 bases and J gave up 2 bases, with 14 bases separating them. This CDR3 has 16 residues. DNA of the CDR3: TGTGCCATCAGTGGTATGTACAGGGACAACACCGGGGAGCTGTTTTTT. Translation: CAISGMYRDNTGELFF.

The V gene is TRBV6-1, the J gene TRBJ2-1; 7 bases align to TRBD1. CDR3 length: 14 amino acids. The V gene's germline CDR1 is MNHNS and CDR2 SASEGT. V lost 3 bases, J lost 8 bases, and 7 bases stayed unmatched. CDR3 DNA: TGTGCCAGCAGTGATTGGCAGGGGGTCTATGAGCAGTTCTTC. It is translated as CASSDWQGVYEQFF.

The chain has TRBV9 and TRBJ2-5; D may be TRBD2 (6 bases). V was pared by 3 bases and J by 3 bases, with 21 bases between. Per germline, CDR1 SGDLS and CDR2 YYNGEE. The CDR3 sequence is 17 residues long. CDR3 loop: CASSARQYGGFKETQYF. CDR3 nucleotides: TGTGCCAGCAGCGCCAGACAGTATGGGGGGTTTAAAGAGACCCAGTACTTC.

This clone was detected only a few times. The rearrangement uses TRBV6-1 and TRBJ1-2, with no clear D. In germline, CDR1 is MNHNS, CDR2 SASEGT. This CDR3 spans 11 amino acids. V shed 6 bases and J shed 8 bases, with 10 bases lying between them. The CDR3 here is CASRLGEGYTF. CDR3 nucleotides: TGTGCCAGCAGATTGGGAGAAGGCTACACCTTC.

CDR3 sequence: CASSHISVPQSRANVLTF. The DNA for the CDR3 is TGTGCCAGCAGCCACATATCAGTGCCACAAAGTCGGGCCAACGTCCTGACTTTC. This sequence joins TRBV7-7 and TRBJ2-6; no clear D gene. The CDR3 consists of 18 residues. V was clipped by 5 bases and J by 5 bases, with 22 bases between them. Per germline, CDR1 SSHAT and CDR2 FNYEAQ (reference sequence).

The chain uses TRBV27 and TRBJ1-1; D call uncertain. CDR1 MNHEY and CDR2 SMNVEV come from the germline V gene (reference sequence). This CDR3 contains 12 residues. Trimming removed 8 bases from V and 1 base from J, with 8 bases in between. In nucleotides, the CDR3 is TGTGCCAGCGCCCGGGCGAACACTGAAGCTTTCTTT. Its protein is CASARANTEAFF.

The rearrangement links TRBV6-1 to TRBJ1-2; D not certain. CDR1 and CDR2 from the germline V gene are MNHNS and SASEGT. This CDR3 comprises 12 residues. V was clipped by 3 bases and J by 5 bases, with 7 bases between them. CDR3 nucleotides: TGTGCCAGCAGTGATGAGGTGTATGGCTACACCTTC. It yields the protein CASSDEVYGYTF.